This record looks at one TCR beta chain sequence and its context. Its antigen remains unknown. This sample stems from a study of response to subunit inactivated influenza vaccine. V was trimmed by 5 bases and J by 3 bases, leaving 16 bases between them. The germline CDR1 and CDR2 sequences are SEHNR and FQNEAQ (reference sequence). The CDR3 runs to 16 residues. TCRdb independently ran MiXCR on the RT-PCR reads; one entry per CDR3 protein. The sample has approximately 520,000 distinct CDR3 sequences, more than 15% seen once. Notes on the study in general: Few new T cells, the authors suggested, are recruited by each seasonal influenza vaccination.

Sequencing was performed on CD4+ T cells sorted from PBMCs, taken around 2 years after vaccination. The TCR comes from a man aged 50 to 69 who received an inactivated influenza vaccine. The chain recombines TRBV7-9 with TRBJ2-2; maybe TRBD1 (6 bases). CDR3 loop: CASSPRGNRYTGELFF. The DNA of the CDR3 is TGTGCCAGCAGCCCAAGGGGGAACAGATACACCGGGGAGCTGTTTTTT.